These 18 T cell receptor beta chains were all obtained from the same sample, sequenced in a study of CD8 T cells in ankylosing spondylitis. Each CDR3 protein is one row after TCRdb ran MiXCR on the 5' RACE reads. The sample shows about 350,000 distinct CDR3 sequences, 20% of them seen only once. The sample was blood, either unsorted or a sorted T cell fraction (not recorded which). These receptors originate from a male donor with ankylosing spondylitis or in good health (not recorded which).

The chain has TRBV27 and TRBJ2-7; D ambiguous. V gave up 10 bases and J gave up 5 bases, with 12 bases separating them. The CDR3 covers 11 residues. CDR1 and CDR2 from the germline V gene are MNHEY and SMNVEV (reference sequence). CDR3 amino acids: CATNTGDEQYF. The CDR3 DNA reads as TGTGCCACCAACACCGGTGACGAGCAGTACTTC.

The chain recombines TRBV3-1 with TRBJ2-5; 7 bases line up with TRBD1. Germline-derived CDR1 and CDR2 are LGHDT and YNNKEL (reference sequence). The CDR3 spans 15 residues. Losses at the gene ends were 1 base for V and 4 bases for J; bases not matched to a gene: 6. DNA for the CDR3: TGTGCCAGCAGCCAAGTGTCGACAGGGTTAGAGACCCAGTACTTC. Translating it yields CASSQVSTGLETQYF.

This clonotype was counted only a few times. This sequence joins TRBV7-9 and TRBJ2-3, with TRBD1 matching 9 bases. CDR3 length: 16 residues. The trim removed 3 bases at V and 6 bases at J, leaving 10 bases unmatched. Looked up from germline, CDR1 is SEHNR and CDR2 is FQNEAQ (reference sequence). CDR3 loop: CASSLPKQGAWDTQYF. The CDR3 DNA reads as TGTGCCAGCAGCTTGCCTAAACAGGGGGCGTGGGATACGCAGTATTTT.

V usage is TRBV5-6 and J usage is TRBJ2-2; D is unclear. The V gene lost 4 bases and the J gene lost 4 bases, with 17 bases spanning the gap. The CDR3 is made up of 16 amino acids. Germline V gene data show CDR1 as SGHDT and CDR2 as YYEEEE. The CDR3 DNA reads TGTGCCAGCAGCCTGGTGGATCTGGGCGCCACCGGGGAGCTGTTTTTT. This gives the protein CASSLVDLGATGELFF.

This chain joins TRBV5-4 and TRBJ2-7; unclear D gene. Germline values: CDR1 SGHNT, CDR2 YYREEE (reference sequence). The V end was cut by 4 bases, the J end by 3 bases, with 14 bases between. The CDR3 totals 14 residues. In DNA form, the CDR3 reads TGTGCCAGCAGCGACCCGCAGTCTGGCTACGAGCAGTACTTC. Translated: CASSDPQSGYEQYF.

This clonotype was detected only a few times. V is TRBV7-2 and J is TRBJ2-3, with D perhaps matching TRBD1 (6 bases). V lost 2 bases, J lost 2 bases, and 17 bases lay in between. CDR3 length: 17 residues. Germline CDR1 and CDR2: SGHTA and FQGNSA. The CDR3 reads CASSLTPQGLDTDTQYF. DNA for the CDR3: TGTGCCAGCAGCTTAACCCCCCAGGGGTTAGACACAGATACGCAGTATTTT.

This clonotype was detected only a few times. The chain carries TRBV14 and TRBJ2-3; TRBD2 is a possible D gene (6 bases). The V end was cut by 2 bases, the J end by 4 bases, with 10 bases between. Germline-derived CDR1 and CDR2 are SGHDN and FVKESK. This CDR3 spans 14 amino acids. The CDR3 DNA follows: TGTGCCAGCAGCCAATGGGAGGCCCCAGATACGCAGTATTTT. Translation gives CASSQWEAPDTQYF. Combining the CDR3 with reference TRBV14 and TRBJ2-3 gives the whole variable domain EAGVTQFPSHSVIEKGQTVTLRCDPISGHDNLYWYRRVMGKEIKFLLHFVKESKQDESGMPNNRFLAERTGGTYSTLKVQPAELEDSGVYFCASSQWEAPDTQYFGPGTRLTVL.

The chain has TRBV21-1 and TRBJ1-2; TRBD1 was called by the table and not checked on the DNA. TRBV21-1 is a pseudogene segment. This CDR3 is 14 amino acids long. The CDR3 bases are TGTGCCAGCGCCCCGACAGGGGGCGCCTATGGCTACACCTTC. As protein: CASAPTGGAYGYTF.

This clonotype was counted only a few times. The V call is TRBV12-3 or TRBV12-4, the J call TRBJ1-2, with 7 positions matching TRBD1. J lost 8 bases, V lost 7 bases, and 19 bases had no gene match. The CDR3 contains 16 residues. The CDR3 protein is CASTIWTGSLGRGYTF. The DNA of the CDR3 is TGTGCCAGCACCATATGGACAGGCTCGCTGGGGAGGGGCTACACCTTC.

This clonotype came up a few times. This chain connects TRBV10-2 to TRBJ2-1, with 10 bases aligning to TRBD2. The germline gives CDR1 WSHSY, CDR2 SAAADI. The CDR3 length is 15 residues. V trimming: 4 bases; J trimming: 8 bases; junction bases outside the gene matches: 8. In nucleotides, the CDR3 is TGCGCCAGCAGTGCGGGAAGCGGGGGGGCCTATGAGCAGTTCTTC. As protein: CASSAGSGGAYEQFF.

This clonotype was picked up a small number of times. This chain links TRBV6-1 with TRBJ1-5; D is unclear. CDR3 length: 12 residues. V dropped 6 bases and J dropped 0 bases, with 3 bases sitting between them. Per germline, CDR1 MNHNS and CDR2 SASEGT. In DNA form, the CDR3 reads TGTGCCAGCAGATTTAGCAATCAGCCCCAGCATTTT. Amino acid sequence: CASRFSNQPQHF.

The chain has TRBV29-1 and TRBJ1-1; D might be TRBD1 (5 bases). The CDR3 is made up of 12 amino acids. Germline V gene data show CDR1 as SQVTM and CDR2 as ANQGSEA. With 6 bases removed from V and 7 bases from J, the gap between germline ends came to 15 bases. The CDR3 coding sequence is TGCAGCGTGAAGAAAGACAGCTATGAAGCTTTCTTT. Encoded protein: CSVKKDSYEAFF.

This clonotype was seen a handful of times. The chain joins TRBV12-3 or TRBV12-4 to TRBJ2-1; D is unclear. The CDR3 runs 13 residues. V lost 5 bases and J 3 bases, leaving 8 bases between the germline ends. CDR3 nucleotide sequence: TGTGCCAGCAGTACGGACCTCTACAATGAGCAGTTCTTC. Amino acids: CASSTDLYNEQFF.

The chain uses TRBV5-1 and TRBJ2-3; D tentatively fits TRBD1 or TRBD2 (5 bases each). V lost 1 base and J 1 base, leaving 13 bases between the germline ends. The V gene's germline CDR1 is SGHRS and CDR2 YFSETQ. The CDR3 consists of 16 residues. In DNA, the CDR3 is TGCGCCAGCAGCTTGTATCCAGGGACGGGCACAGATACGCAGTATTTT. Translating it yields CASSLYPGTGTDTQYF.

The chain joins TRBV20-1 to TRBJ2-7; D ambiguous. V was pared by 5 bases and J by 5 bases, with 7 bases between. This CDR3 region has 10 residues. Looked up from germline, CDR1 is DFQATT and CDR2 is SNEGSKA (reference sequence). The CDR3 reads CSAVEDEQYF. The DNA for the CDR3 is TGCAGTGCTGTGGAAGACGAGCAGTACTTC.

The V and J genes are TRBV25-1 and TRBJ1-6; TRBD1 aligns across 7 bases. CDR3 length: 14 residues. The V and J ends lost 6 bases and 10 bases, in that order; junction bases with no gene match: 9. Per germline, CDR1 MGHDK and CDR2 SYGVNS. The CDR3 bases are TGTGCCAGCAGGGTAGGGGGCGCGGGGTCACCCCTCCACTTT. It encodes CASRVGGAGSPLHF.

The chain combines TRBV19 with TRBJ2-5; 7 bases are a match to TRBD1. This CDR3 region has 13 residues. Germline CDR1 is LNHDA and CDR2 is SQIVND (reference sequence). The junction had 5 bases not matched to a gene; V was cut back by 5 bases and J by 5 bases. CDR3 protein: CASSLQGDETQYF. The CDR3 coding sequence is TGTGCCAGTAGTCTGCAGGGGGACGAGACCCAGTACTTC.

The chain uses TRBV11-2 and TRBJ2-3; 9 positions match TRBD2. This CDR3 has 16 amino acids. V lost 4 bases to trimming and J lost 2 bases; unmatched junction nucleotides: 7. Germline V gives CDR1 SGHAT, CDR2 FQNNGV. The CDR3 DNA reads TGTGCCAGCAGCTCCTTAGCGGGGGTGCTCACAGATACGCAGTATTTT. It specifies CASSSLAGVLTDTQYF.